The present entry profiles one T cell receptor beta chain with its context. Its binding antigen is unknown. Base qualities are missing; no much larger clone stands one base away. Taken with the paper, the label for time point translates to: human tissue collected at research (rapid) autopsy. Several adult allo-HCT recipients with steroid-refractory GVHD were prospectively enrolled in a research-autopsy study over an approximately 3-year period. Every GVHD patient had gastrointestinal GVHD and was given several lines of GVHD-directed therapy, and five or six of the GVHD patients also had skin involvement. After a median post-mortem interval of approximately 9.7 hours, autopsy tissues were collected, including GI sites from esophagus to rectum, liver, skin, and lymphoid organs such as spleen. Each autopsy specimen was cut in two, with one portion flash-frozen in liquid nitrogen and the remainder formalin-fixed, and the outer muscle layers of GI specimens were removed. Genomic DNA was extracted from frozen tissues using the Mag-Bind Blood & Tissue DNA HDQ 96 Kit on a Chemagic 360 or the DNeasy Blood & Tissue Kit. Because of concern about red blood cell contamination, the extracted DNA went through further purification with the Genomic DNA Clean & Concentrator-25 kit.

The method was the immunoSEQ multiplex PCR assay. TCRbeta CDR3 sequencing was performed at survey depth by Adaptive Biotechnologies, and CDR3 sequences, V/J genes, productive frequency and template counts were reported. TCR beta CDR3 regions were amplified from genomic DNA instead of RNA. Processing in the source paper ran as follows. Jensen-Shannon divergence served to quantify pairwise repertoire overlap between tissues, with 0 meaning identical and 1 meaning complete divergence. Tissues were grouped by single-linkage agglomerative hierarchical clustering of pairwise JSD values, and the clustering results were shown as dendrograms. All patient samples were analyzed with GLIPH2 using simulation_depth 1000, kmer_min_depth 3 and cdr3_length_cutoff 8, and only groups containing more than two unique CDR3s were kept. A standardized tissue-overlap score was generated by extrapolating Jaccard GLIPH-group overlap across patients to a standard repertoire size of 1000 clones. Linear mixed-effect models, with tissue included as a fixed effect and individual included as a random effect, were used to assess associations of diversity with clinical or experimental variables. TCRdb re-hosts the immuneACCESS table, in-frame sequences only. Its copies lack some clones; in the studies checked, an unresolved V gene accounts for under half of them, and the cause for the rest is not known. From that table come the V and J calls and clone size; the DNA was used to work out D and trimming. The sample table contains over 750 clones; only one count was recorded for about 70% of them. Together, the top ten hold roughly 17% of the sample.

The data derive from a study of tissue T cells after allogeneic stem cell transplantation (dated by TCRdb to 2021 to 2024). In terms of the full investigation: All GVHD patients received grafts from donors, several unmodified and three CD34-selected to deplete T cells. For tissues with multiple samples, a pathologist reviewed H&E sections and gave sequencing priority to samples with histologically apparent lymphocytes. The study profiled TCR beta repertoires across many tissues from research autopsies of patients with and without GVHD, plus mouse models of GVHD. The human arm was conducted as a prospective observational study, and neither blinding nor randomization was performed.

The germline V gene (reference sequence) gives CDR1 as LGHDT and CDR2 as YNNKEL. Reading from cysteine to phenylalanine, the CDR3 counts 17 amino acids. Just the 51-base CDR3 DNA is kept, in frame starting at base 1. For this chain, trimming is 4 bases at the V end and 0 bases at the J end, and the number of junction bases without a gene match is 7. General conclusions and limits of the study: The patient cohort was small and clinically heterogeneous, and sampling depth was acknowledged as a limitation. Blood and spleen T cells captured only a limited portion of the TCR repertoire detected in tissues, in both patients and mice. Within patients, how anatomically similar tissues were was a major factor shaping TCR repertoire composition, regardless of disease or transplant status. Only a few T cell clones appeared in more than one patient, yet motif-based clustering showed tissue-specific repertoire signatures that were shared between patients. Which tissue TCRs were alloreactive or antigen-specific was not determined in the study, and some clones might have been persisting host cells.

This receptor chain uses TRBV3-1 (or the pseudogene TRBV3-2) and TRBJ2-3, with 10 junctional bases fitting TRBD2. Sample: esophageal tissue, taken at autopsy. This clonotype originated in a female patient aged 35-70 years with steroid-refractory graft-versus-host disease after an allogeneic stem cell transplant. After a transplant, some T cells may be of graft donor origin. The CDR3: CASSRGLADPSTDTQYF. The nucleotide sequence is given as TGTGCCAGCAGCCGTGGACTAGCGGACCCAAGCACAGATACGCAGTATTTT.